Listed below are T cell receptor beta chains from one sample, sequenced in a study of T cell responses to AZD1222 COVID-19 vaccine. The assay was immunoSEQ multiplex PCR, and TCRdb's table has in-frame clones only and misses some. Here the sample spans 150,000 or so clones, around 93% being singletons. This specimen was peripheral blood, taken 28 days after the second AZD1222 dose. These receptors were collected from an adult who received the AZD1222 COVID-19 vaccine. Both conserved end residues are part of each CDR3. The order of the fields is V gene, J gene, clone size, CDR3 protein. Only part of the rows carry a size: once, few, many, or a class if the clone is expanded.

V: TRBV29-1; J: TRBJ2-7; size: NA; CDR3: CSVAPAGSYEQYF
V: TRBV18; J: TRBJ2-3; size: NA; CDR3: CASSPGATDTQYF
V: TRBV11-3; J: TRBJ2-2; size: NA; CDR3: CASSPSHGMRELFF
V: TRBV7-9; J: TRBJ1-1; size: NA; CDR3: CASSPGQGEAFF
V: TRBV7-6; J: TRBJ1-1; size: NA; CDR3: CASSLGGQGFGLNTEAFF
V: TRBV15; J: TRBJ1-3; size: few; CDR3: CATSRDHGSSGNTIYF
V: TRBV25-1; J: TRBJ2-7; size: NA; CDR3: CASSRGTYEQYF
V: TRBV19; J: TRBJ1-2; size: NA; CDR3: CASSFTGGSGYTF
V: TRBV11-2; J: TRBJ2-5; size: NA; CDR3: CASSSGDRFSETQYF
V: TRBV24-1; J: TRBJ1-1; size: once; CDR3: CATSDNGRADEAFF
V: TRBV4-1; J: TRBJ2-2; size: NA; CDR3: CASSVEGTLTGELFF
V: TRBV29-1; J: TRBJ2-2; size: NA; CDR3: CSVMAGRTGELFF
V: TRBV29-1; J: TRBJ1-2; size: NA; CDR3: CSATGDRDYGYTF
V: TRBV29-1; J: TRBJ2-1; size: NA; CDR3: CSVTIGSWGNEQFF
V: TRBV7-9; J: TRBJ2-1; size: once; CDR3: CASSQNIHNEQFF
V: TRBV29-1; J: TRBJ2-1; size: NA; CDR3: CSALPQGSEQFF
V: TRBV29-1; J: TRBJ1-1; size: once; CDR3: CSAAVGSSNTEAFF
V: TRBV15; J: TRBJ2-5; size: NA; CDR3: CATSTATGETQYF
V: TRBV7-2; J: TRBJ2-7; size: NA; CDR3: CASSASSYEQYF
V: TRBV9; J: TRBJ2-5; size: NA; CDR3: CASSVGWNSETQYF
V: TRBV5-1; J: TRBJ2-2; size: once; CDR3: CASSLVQRGDTGELFF
V: TRBV6-1; J: TRBJ1-5; size: NA; CDR3: CASSEGRRGNQPQHF
V: TRBV18; J: TRBJ2-5; size: NA; CDR3: CASSPPEQVQETQYF
V: TRBV7-9; J: TRBJ2-3; size: NA; CDR3: CASAKDRLRADTQYF
V: TRBV5-1; J: TRBJ2-2; size: NA; CDR3: CASSLTNTGELFF
V: TRBV4-3; J: TRBJ2-1; size: NA; CDR3: CASSQVRSSYNEQFF
V: TRBV7-3; J: TRBJ2-7; size: once; CDR3: CASSLSGVGYSYEQYF
V: TRBV2; J: TRBJ2-1; size: NA; CDR3: CASIERGSSGRNEQFF
V: TRBV2; J: TRBJ1-2; size: NA; CDR3: CASRAGTNYGYTF
V: TRBV5-4; J: TRBJ1-2; size: NA; CDR3: CASSLTGEPYGYTF
V: TRBV19; J: TRBJ1-2; size: NA; CDR3: CASSTGSNYGYTF
V: TRBV20-1; J: TRBJ1-1; size: NA; CDR3: CSASPGQGAAGEAFF
V: TRBV20-1; J: TRBJ2-1; size: NA; CDR3: CSARGQAAPFF
V: TRBV10-3; J: TRBJ2-1; size: NA; CDR3: CAIRPGQGNNEQFF
V: TRBV7-3; J: TRBJ2-5; size: NA; CDR3: CASSLTGGQETQYF
V: TRBV14; J: TRBJ1-1; size: NA; CDR3: CASSQAGSLLMNTEAFF
V: TRBV19; J: TRBJ2-5; size: NA; CDR3: CASSIDRRRDTQYF
V: TRBV21-1; J: TRBJ1-2; size: NA; CDR3: CASSKEQGDGYTF
V: TRBV3-1/TRBV3-2; J: TRBJ2-7; size: NA; CDR3: CASSQGTRLLYEQYF
V: TRBV19; J: TRBJ2-7; size: NA; CDR3: CASSPRSEGRGRYEQYF
V: TRBV5-8; J: TRBJ1-1; size: few; CDR3: CASSLLWGAGEAFF
V: TRBV18; J: TRBJ2-3; size: NA; CDR3: CASSPKDTGGAGTDTQYF
V: TRBV24-1; J: TRBJ2-3; size: NA; CDR3: CATSDAASGRADTQYF
V: TRBV6-5; J: TRBJ1-1; size: NA; CDR3: CASSYYREDTEAFF
V: TRBV19; J: TRBJ2-1; size: NA; CDR3: CASSIVGAGGFNEQFF
V: TRBV7-9; J: TRBJ2-1; size: NA; CDR3: CASSLGQGLEQFF
V: TRBV12-3/TRBV12-4; J: TRBJ1-1; size: NA; CDR3: CASSLFEGREAFF
V: TRBV30; J: TRBJ1-1; size: NA; CDR3: CAWRPGENTEAFF
V: TRBV30; J: TRBJ1-3; size: NA; CDR3: CAWSPGNTIYF
V: TRBV4-1; J: TRBJ1-4; size: once; CDR3: CASSLSDVPEKLFF
V: TRBV5-1; J: TRBJ2-1; size: NA; CDR3: CASSLSRYNEQFF